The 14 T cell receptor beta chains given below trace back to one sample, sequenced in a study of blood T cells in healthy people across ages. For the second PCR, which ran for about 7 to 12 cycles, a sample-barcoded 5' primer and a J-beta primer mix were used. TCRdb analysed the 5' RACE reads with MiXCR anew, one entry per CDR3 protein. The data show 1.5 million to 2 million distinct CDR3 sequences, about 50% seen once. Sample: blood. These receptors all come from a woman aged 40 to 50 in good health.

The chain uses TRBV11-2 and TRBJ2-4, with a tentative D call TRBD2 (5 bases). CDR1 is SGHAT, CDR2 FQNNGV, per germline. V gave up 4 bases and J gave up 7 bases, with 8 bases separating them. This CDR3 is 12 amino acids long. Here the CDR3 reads CASSSGNNIQYF. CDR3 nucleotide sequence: TGTGCCAGCAGCTCGGGGAACAACATTCAGTACTTC.

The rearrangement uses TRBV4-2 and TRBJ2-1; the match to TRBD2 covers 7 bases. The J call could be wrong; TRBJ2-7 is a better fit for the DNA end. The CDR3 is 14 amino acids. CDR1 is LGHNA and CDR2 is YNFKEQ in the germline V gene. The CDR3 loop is CASSQEGLIDEQYF. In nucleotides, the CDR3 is TGTGCCAGCAGCCAAGAGGGACTAATCGATGAGCAGTACTTC.

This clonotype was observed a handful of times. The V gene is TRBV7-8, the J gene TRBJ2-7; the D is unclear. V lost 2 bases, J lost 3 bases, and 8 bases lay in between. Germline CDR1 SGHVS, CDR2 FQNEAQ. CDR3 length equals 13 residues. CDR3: CASSLRPDYEQYF. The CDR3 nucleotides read TGTGCCAGCAGCTTACGGCCCGACTACGAGCAGTACTTC.

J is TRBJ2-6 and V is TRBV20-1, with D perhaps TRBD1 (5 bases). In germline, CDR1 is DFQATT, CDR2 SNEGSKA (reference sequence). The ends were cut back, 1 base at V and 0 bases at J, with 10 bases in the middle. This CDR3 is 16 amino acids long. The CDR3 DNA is TGCAGTGCTAGAGGGACACAAAGCTCTGGGGCCAACGTCCTGACTTTC. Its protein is CSARGTQSSGANVLTF.

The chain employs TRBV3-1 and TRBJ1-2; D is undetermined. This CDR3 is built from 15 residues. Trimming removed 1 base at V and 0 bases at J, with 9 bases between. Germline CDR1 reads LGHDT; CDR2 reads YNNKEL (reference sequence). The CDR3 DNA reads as TGTGCCAGCAGCCAAGTAGCAGTAACTAACTATGGCTACACCTTC. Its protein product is CASSQVAVTNYGYTF.

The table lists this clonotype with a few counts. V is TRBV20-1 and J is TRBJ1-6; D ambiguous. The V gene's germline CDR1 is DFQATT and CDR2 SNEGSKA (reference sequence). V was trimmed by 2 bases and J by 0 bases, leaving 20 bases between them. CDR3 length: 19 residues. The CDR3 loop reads CSARPFGPGVSSYNSPLHF. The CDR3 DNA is TGCAGTGCTAGACCCTTCGGTCCGGGTGTGAGCTCCTATAATTCACCCCTCCACTTT.

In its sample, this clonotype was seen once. CDR3 coding DNA: TGTGCCAGCAGCTTAGGGTTGGGGGAGGATAGCTCCTACAATGAGCAGTTCTTC. It yields the protein CASSLGLGEDSSYNEQFF. V gene TRBV11-2 combines with J gene TRBJ2-1, with D possibly TRBD2 on 6 matching bases. Germline V gene lookup returns CDR1 SGHAT and CDR2 FQNNGV. With 1 base removed from V and 0 bases from J, the gap between germline ends came to 16 bases. The CDR3 consists of 18 residues. Full variable domain (missing parts from reference TRBV11-2 and TRBJ2-1): EAGVAQSPRYKIIEKRQSVAFWCNPISGHATLYWYQQILGQGPKLLIQFQNNGVVDDSQLPKDRFSAERLKGVDSTLKIQPAKLEDSAVYLCASSLGLGEDSSYNEQFFGPGTRLTVL.

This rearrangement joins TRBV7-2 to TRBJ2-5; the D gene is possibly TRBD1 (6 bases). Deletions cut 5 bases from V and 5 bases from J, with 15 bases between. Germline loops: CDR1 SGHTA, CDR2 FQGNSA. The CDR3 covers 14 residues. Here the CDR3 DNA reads TGTGCCAGCAGCCTCGGGACAAGGCATGAGACCCAGTACTTC. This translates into CASSLGTRHETQYF.

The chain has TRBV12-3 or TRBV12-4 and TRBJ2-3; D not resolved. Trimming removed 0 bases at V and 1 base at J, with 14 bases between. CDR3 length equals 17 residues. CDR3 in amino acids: CASSLAPGLQGTDTQYF. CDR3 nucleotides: TGTGCCAGCAGTTTAGCGCCCGGGCTCCAGGGCACAGATACGCAGTATTTT.

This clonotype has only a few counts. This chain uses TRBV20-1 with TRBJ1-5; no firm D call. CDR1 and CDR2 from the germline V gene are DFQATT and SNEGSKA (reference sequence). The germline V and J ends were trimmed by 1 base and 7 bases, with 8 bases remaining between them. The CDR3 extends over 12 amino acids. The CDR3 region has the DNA TGCAGTGCTAGAGTCGTCAACCAGCCCCAGCATTTT. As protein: CSARVVNQPQHF.

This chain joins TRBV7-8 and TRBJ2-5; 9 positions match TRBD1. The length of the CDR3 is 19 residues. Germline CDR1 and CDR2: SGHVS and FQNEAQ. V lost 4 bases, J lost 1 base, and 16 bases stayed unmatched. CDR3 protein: CASSSRRVPQGALQETQYF. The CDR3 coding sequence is TGTGCCAGCAGCTCTAGGAGGGTCCCACAGGGGGCCCTCCAAGAGACCCAGTACTTC.

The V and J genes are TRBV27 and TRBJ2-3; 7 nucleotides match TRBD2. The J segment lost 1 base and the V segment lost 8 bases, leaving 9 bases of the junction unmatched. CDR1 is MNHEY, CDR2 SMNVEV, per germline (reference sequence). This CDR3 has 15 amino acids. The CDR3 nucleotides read TGTGCCAGCTGCGAGCGGGGTGGAGGCACAGATACGCAGTATTTT. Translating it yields CASCERGGGTDTQYF.

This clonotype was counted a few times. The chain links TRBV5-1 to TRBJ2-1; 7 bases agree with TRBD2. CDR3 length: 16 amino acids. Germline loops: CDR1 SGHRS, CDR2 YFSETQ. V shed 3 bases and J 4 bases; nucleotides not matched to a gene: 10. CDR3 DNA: TGCGCCAGCAGCTGGCCTCGGGGGGAGTCATACAATGAGCAGTTCTTC. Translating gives CASSWPRGESYNEQFF.

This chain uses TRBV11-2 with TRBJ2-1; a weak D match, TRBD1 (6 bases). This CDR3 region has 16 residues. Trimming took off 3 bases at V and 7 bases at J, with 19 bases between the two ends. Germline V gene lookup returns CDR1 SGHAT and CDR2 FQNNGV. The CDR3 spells CASSFPGGAVQNEQFF. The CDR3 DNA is TGTGCCAGCAGCTTTCCTGGGGGCGCTGTACAAAATGAGCAGTTCTTC.